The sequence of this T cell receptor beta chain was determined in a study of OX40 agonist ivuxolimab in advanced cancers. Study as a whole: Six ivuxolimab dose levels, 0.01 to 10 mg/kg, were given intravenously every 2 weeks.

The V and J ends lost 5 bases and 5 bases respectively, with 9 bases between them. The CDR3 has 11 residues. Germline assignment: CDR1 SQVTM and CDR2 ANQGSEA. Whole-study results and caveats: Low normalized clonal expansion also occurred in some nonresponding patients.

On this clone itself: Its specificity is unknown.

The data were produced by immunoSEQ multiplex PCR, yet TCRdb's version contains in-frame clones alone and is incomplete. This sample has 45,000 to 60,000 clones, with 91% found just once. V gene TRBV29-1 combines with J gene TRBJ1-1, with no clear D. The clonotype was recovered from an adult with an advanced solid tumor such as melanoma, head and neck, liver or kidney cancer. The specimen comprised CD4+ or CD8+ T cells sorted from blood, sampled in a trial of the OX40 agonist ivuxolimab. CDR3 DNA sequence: TGCAGCGTTACCCATGGGACTGAAGCTTTCTTT. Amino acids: CSVTHGTEAFF. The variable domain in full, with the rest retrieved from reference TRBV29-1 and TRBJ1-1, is SAVISQKPSRDICQRGTSLTIQCQVDSQVTMMFWYRQQPGQSLTLIATANQGSEATYESGFVIDKFPISRPNLTFSTLTVSNMSPEDSSIYLCSVTHGTEAFFGQGTRLTVV.